The 8 T cell receptor beta chains below all came from one sample that was sequenced in a study of Graves' ophthalmopathy and Graves' hyperthyroidism. Investigators amplified TCR beta CDR3 regions from RNA transcripts. First-round RT-PCR employed HTBI primers, with a second-round multiplex PCR after it. MiXCR was run by TCRdb on the multiplex PCR reads, yielding one entry per CDR3 protein. The table lists about 1.2 million distinct CDR3 sequences, 35% to 40% of them singletons. Input material: peripheral blood or thyroid tissue (not recorded which). These receptors were obtained from an adult man with Graves' hyperthyroidism.

This clonotype showed up just once. The chain carries TRBV10-3 and TRBJ2-7; 10 bases fit TRBD2. V lost 8 bases, J lost 0 bases, and 7 bases stayed unmatched. The germline V gene has CDR1 ENHRY and CDR2 SYGVKD. There are 15 residues in the CDR3. CDR3 bases: TGTGCCATCCTCCATCCTAGCGGGAGCTCCTACGAGCAGTACTTC. Translation gives CAILHPSGSSYEQYF.

A single count supports this clonotype. J is TRBJ2-2 and V is TRBV10-3; D is undetermined. CDR1 is ENHRY and CDR2 is SYGVKD in the germline V gene. With 11 bases removed from V and 2 bases from J, the gap between germline ends came to 15 bases. This CDR3 is 14 amino acids long. The CDR3 sequence: CALSTTANTGELFF. The CDR3 nucleotides read TGTGCCTTAAGCACAACAGCTAACACCGGGGAGCTGTTTTTT.

This clonotype showed up many times. The V and J genes are TRBV7-6 and TRBJ2-7, with 13 bases aligning to TRBD2. V lost 5 bases, J lost 0 bases, and 7 bases stayed unmatched. The CDR3 runs 17 residues. Germline V gene lookup returns CDR1 SGHVS and CDR2 FNYEAQ. The CDR3 is CASSPPGLAGSSYEQYF. The CDR3 DNA reads as TGTGCCAGCAGCCCACCGGGACTAGCGGGGAGCTCCTACGAGCAGTACTTC.

V usage is TRBV6-5 and J usage is TRBJ1-6, with D tentatively TRBD1 (5 bases). CDR1 and CDR2 (germline): MNHEY, SVGAGI. The CDR3 runs to 12 residues. Trimming cost V 7 bases and J 7 bases, with 8 bases left between them. CDR3 residues: CASNDRNSPLHF. CDR3 nucleotides: TGTGCCAGCAACGACAGAAATTCACCCCTCCACTTT.

This clonotype was counted many times. The rearrangement uses TRBV20-1 and TRBJ1-5; tentative D call: TRBD1 (6 bases). The V gene lost 3 bases and the J gene lost 0 bases, with 15 bases spanning the gap. This CDR3 has 16 amino acids. Per the germline V gene, CDR1 is DFQATT and CDR2 is SNEGSKA (reference sequence). The CDR3 DNA follows: TGCAGTGCTAGTCCGATCCAGGGGAATAGCAATCAGCCCCAGCATTTT. This codes for CSASPIQGNSNQPQHF.

The chain links TRBV20-1 to TRBJ1-1; D uncertain. V lost 7 bases, J lost 1 base, and 7 bases lay in between. Germline lookup yields CDR1 DFQATT and CDR2 SNEGSKA (reference sequence). CDR3 length equals 11 residues. The CDR3 DNA reads TGCAGTGGCAGGAAGAACACTGAAGCTTTCTTT. Translation gives CSGRKNTEAFF.

In its sample, this clonotype was seen many times. The chain joins TRBV29-1 to TRBJ2-7; 7 positions match TRBD1. V was pared by 3 bases and J by 5 bases, with 7 bases of the junction left unmatched. CDR3 size: 13 residues. The germline V gene encodes CDR1 SQVTM and CDR2 ANQGSEA. CDR3 coding DNA: TGCAGCGTTGATTCGGGACAGAGGCACGAGCAGTACTTC. It yields the protein CSVDSGQRHEQYF.

V gene TRBV2 combines with J gene TRBJ1-5; D remains ambiguous. Germline V gene lookup returns CDR1 SNHLY and CDR2 FYNNEI. The V end lost 8 bases, the J end lost 6 bases, and 11 bases lay between the germline ends. The CDR3 is made up of 12 amino acids. In DNA, the CDR3 is TGTGCCAGCGGTAGGGTGGTTCAGCCCCAGCATTTT. As protein: CASGRVVQPQHF.